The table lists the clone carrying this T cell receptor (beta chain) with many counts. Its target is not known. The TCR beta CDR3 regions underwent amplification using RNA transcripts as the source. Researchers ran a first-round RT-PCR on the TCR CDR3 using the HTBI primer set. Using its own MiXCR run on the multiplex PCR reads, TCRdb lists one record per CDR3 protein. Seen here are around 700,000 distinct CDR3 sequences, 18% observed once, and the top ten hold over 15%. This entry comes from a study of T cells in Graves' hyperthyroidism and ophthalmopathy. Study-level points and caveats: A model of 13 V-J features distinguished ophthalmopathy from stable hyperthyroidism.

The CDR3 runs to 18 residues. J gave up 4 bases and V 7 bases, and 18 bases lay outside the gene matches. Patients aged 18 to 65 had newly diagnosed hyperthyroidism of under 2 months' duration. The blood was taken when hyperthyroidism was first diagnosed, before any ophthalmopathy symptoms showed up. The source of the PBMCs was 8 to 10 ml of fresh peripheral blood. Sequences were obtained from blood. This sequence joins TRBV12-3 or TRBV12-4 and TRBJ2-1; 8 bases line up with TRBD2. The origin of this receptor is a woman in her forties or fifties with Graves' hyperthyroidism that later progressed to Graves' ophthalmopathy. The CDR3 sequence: CASTSPEGSGAFYNEQFF. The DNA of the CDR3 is TGTGCCAGCACCTCCCCCGAGGGTAGCGGGGCTTTTTACAATGAGCAGTTCTTC.